This T cell receptor beta chain comes out of a study of blood T cell repertoires in COVID-19. CDR1 and CDR2 from the germline V gene are ENHRY and SYGVKD. The CDR3 consists of 18 residues. V was trimmed by 0 bases and J by 2 bases, leaving 17 bases between them. Categorization into cohorts depended on clinical history that participants reported. Symptom resolution, clearance, or two negative PCRs marked the recovered donors of Cohort 3. This clone was observed a single time. Per the study methods: Amplified reference gene primers provided the basis for estimating nucleated cell counts. TCRdb's copy holds only in-frame clones and misses some; the assay was immunoSEQ multiplex PCR. Clone size and the V and J calls come from that table; the DNA yielded D and trimming. The table lists hundreds of thousands of clones, around nine tenths of them singletons, with roughly a tenth in the top ten.

Sequencing was performed on PBMCs or T cells enriched from blood (not recorded which). This chain connects TRBV10-3 to TRBJ1-5; D might be TRBD1 (6 bases). The source is a woman in her forties or fifties who had recovered from COVID-19. DNA of the CDR3: TGTGCCATCAGTGAGTCGTGGATGGCAGGGGTGGGCAATCAGCCCCAGCATTTT. This sequence encodes CAISESWMAGVGNQPQHF.